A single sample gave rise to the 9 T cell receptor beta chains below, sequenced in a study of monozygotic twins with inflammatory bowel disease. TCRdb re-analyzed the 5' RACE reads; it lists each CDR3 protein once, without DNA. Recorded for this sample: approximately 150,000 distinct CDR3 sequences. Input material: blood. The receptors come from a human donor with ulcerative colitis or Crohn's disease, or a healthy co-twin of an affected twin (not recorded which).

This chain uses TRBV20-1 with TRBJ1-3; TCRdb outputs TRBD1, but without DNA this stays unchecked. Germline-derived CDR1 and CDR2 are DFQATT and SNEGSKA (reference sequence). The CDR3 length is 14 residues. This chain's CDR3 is CSAPLGGSGNTIYF.

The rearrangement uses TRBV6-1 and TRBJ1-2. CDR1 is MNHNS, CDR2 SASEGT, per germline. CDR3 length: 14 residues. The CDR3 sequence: CASRRDSANYGYTF.

The CDR3 sequence is CASSDPGTHYGYTF. The V gene is TRBV6-6, the J gene TRBJ1-2; with no DNA, the TCRdb D assignment of TRBD1 cannot be verified. The CDR3 spans 14 residues. From germline, CDR1 is MNHNY and CDR2 SVGAGI (reference sequence).

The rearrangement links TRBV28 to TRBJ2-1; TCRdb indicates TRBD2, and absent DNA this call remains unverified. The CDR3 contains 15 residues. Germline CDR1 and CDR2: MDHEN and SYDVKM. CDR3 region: CASSPAGGAIEEQFF.

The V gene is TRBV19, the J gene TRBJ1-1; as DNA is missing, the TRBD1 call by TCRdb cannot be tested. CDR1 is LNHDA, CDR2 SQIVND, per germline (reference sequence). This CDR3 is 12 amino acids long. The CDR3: CASSVGQAEAFF.

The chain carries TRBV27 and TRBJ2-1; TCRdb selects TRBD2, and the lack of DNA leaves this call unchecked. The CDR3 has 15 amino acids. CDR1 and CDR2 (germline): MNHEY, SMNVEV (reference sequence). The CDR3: CASSLGAGEYKEQFF.

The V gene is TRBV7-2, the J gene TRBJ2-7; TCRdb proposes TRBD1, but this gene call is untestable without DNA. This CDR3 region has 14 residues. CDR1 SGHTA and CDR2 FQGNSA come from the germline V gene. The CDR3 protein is CASSRQDRSYEQYF.

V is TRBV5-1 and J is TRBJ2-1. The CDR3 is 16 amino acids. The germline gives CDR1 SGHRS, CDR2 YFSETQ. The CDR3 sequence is CASSLEVTENYNEQFF. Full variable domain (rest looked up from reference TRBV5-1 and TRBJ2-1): KAGVTQTPRYLIKTRGQQVTLSCSPISGHRSVSWYQQTPGQGLQFLFEYFSETQRNKGNFPGRFSGRQFSNSRSEMNVSTLELGDSALYLCASSLEVTENYNEQFFGPGTRLTVL.

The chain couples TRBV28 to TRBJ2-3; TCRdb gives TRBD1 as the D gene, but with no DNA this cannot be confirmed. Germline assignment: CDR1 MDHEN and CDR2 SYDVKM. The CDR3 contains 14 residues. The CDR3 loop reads CASSLFTGADTQYF.